The 14 T cell receptor beta chains given below trace back to one sample, sequenced in a study of PD-L1 blockade in urothelial cancer. Specified time point: pretreatment peripheral blood. Method: immunoSEQ multiplex PCR; TCRdb's copy keeps in-frame clones and lacks some. The sample has about 39,000 clones; more than 85% are singletons. This sample comprised PBMCs, obtained around atezolizumab (anti-PD-L1) treatment. These receptors came from a woman in her fifties or sixties with urothelial cancer.

The chain joins TRBV18 to TRBJ2-2; 7 bases fit TRBD2. CDR3 length equals 14 residues. J was trimmed by 2 bases and V by 4 bases; bases with no gene match: 1. From germline, CDR1 is KGHSH and CDR2 LQKENI. The DNA for the CDR3 is TGTGCCAGCTCACAAGCGGGAAACACCGGGGAGCTGTTTTTT. It translates to CASSQAGNTGELFF.

The chain couples TRBV6-5 to TRBJ2-2, with D hard to call. Trimming took 4 bases from V and 1 from J, leaving 13 bases between them. CDR3 size: 16 residues. Germline V gene data show CDR1 as MNHEY and CDR2 as SVGAGI. The CDR3 is CASSSKPQRNTGELFF. CDR3 bases: TGTGCCAGCAGTTCGAAACCTCAGCGGAACACCGGGGAGCTGTTTTTT.

The V and J genes are TRBV5-6 and TRBJ2-1, with TRBD1 matching 10 bases. J lost 3 bases, V lost 4 bases, and 16 bases had no gene match. Germline V lookup: CDR1 SGHDT, CDR2 YYEEEE. There are 19 residues in the CDR3. The CDR3 DNA reads as TGTGCCAGCAGCCTCGCCCCCTTTACGGGACAGGGGTACTACAATGAGCAGTTCTTC. It encodes CASSLAPFTGQGYYNEQFF.

CDR3 protein: CASSPTDPDSRRGGYTF. The CDR3 region has the DNA TGCGCCAGCAGCCCCACGGACCCGGACTCCCGACGGGGTGGCTACACCTTC. This chain links TRBV4-1 with TRBJ1-2; D is ambiguous. Germline assignment: CDR1 MGHRA and CDR2 YSYEKL. V was shortened by 4 bases and J by 7 bases, with 25 bases between the two germline ends. CDR3 length: 17 amino acids.

The chain carries TRBV5-8 and TRBJ1-4, with D unresolved. CDR1 and CDR2 from the germline V gene are SGHTS and YDEGEE. The germline V and J ends were trimmed by 2 bases and 5 bases, with 16 bases remaining between them. The CDR3 contains 16 residues. The CDR3 here is CASSFIWTGGNEKLFF. For the CDR3, the DNA is TGTGCCAGCAGCTTCATTTGGACGGGAGGAAATGAAAAACTGTTTTTT.

V is TRBV5-1 and J is TRBJ2-3; possible D gene TRBD1, 5 bases. Trimming removed 0 bases at V and 3 bases at J, with 11 bases between. The CDR3 is made up of 15 amino acids. Germline assignment: CDR1 SGHRS and CDR2 YFSETQ. CDR3 sequence reads: CASSLEVKGTDTQYF. As DNA, the CDR3 is TGCGCCAGCAGCTTGGAGGTTAAGGGGACAGATACGCAGTATTTT.

Only one count was recorded for this clone. The rearrangement uses TRBV4-1 and TRBJ2-7; 10 bases are a match to TRBD2. This CDR3 is built from 14 residues. Germline CDR1 MGHRA, CDR2 YSYEKL. J lost 2 bases, V lost 3 bases, and 1 base had no gene match. DNA for the CDR3: TGCGCCAGCAGCCAGCTAGCGGGAGCCTACGAGCAGTACTTC. This codes for CASSQLAGAYEQYF.

The V call is TRBV12-2, the J call TRBJ2-2; the table's D call, TRBD2, was not checked against the DNA. TRBV12-2 is reported as a pseudogene. The CDR3 is 15 amino acids. The CDR3 DNA reads TGTGCAAGTCGCTTAAGGACTAAGTTAACCGGGGAGCTGTTTTTT. This sequence encodes CASRLRTKLTGELFF.

This clone was picked up a small number of times. The chain combines TRBV7-6 with TRBJ2-3; TRBD1 matches 7 bases. CDR1 and CDR2 from the germline V gene are SGHVS and FNYEAQ. CDR3 size: 15 residues. After removal of 1 base from V and 5 bases from J, the junction contained 6 bases not matched to a gene. The CDR3 DNA reads as TGTGCCAGCAGCTTAGAGGGGGCGAGGAGAGATACGCAGTATTTT. Translating gives CASSLEGARRDTQYF. Combining the CDR3 with reference TRBV7-6 and TRBJ2-3 gives the whole variable domain GAGVSQSPRYKVTKRGQDVALRCDPISGHVSLYWYRQALGQGPEFLTYFNYEAQQDKSGLPNDRFSAERPEGSISTLTIQRTEQRDSAMYRCASSLEGARRDTQYFGPGTRLTVL.

The rearrangement links TRBV5-8 to TRBJ1-2; 8 positions agree with TRBD1. The CDR3 spans 14 residues. Trimming took 1 base from V and 8 from J; bases not matched to a gene: 7. The germline gives CDR1 SGHTS, CDR2 YDEGEE. This CDR3 reads CASSLFAGGAGYTF. Written as DNA, the CDR3 is TGTGCCAGCAGCTTGTTTGCAGGGGGCGCGGGCTACACCTTC.

The chain combines TRBV7-2 with TRBJ1-4, with 9 bases fitting TRBD1. Germline values: CDR1 SGHTA, CDR2 FQGNSA. V was pared by 1 base and J by 8 bases, with 11 bases of the junction left unmatched. This CDR3 is built from 17 residues. The CDR3, as DNA: TGTGCCAGCAGCTTAGGGCGTTCACAGGGGGCAGGGGAAAAACTGTTTTTT. Translated, it gives CASSLGRSQGAGEKLFF.

The chain carries TRBV18 and TRBJ1-4; TRBD1 matches at 8 bases. V gave up 3 bases and J gave up 6 bases; unmatched junction bases: 9. Looked up from germline, CDR1 is KGHSH and CDR2 is LQKENI. The CDR3 runs 16 residues. The CDR3, as DNA: TGTGCCAGCTCACCGGACAGGGACCGCTTTGATGAAAAACTGTTTTTT. Protein sequence: CASSPDRDRFDEKLFF.

The chain combines TRBV5-1 with TRBJ2-7; D is unclear. Germline CDR1 and CDR2: SGHRS and YFSETQ. The CDR3 is 11 residues long. Trimming took 0 bases from V and 5 from J, leaving 3 bases between them. CDR3 nucleotides: TGCGCCAGCAGCTTGGTCAACGAGCAGTACTTC. This translates into CASSLVNEQYF.

The chain recombines TRBV27 with TRBJ2-1; a weak D match, TRBD2 (5 bases). Trimming removed 3 bases at V and 10 bases at J, with 19 bases between. Germline V gives CDR1 MNHEY, CDR2 SMNVEV (reference sequence). CDR3 length equals 15 residues. The CDR3 spells CASSLGAMRSFEQFF. The DNA for the CDR3 is TGTGCCAGCAGTTTGGGAGCGATGAGATCCTTCGAGCAGTTCTTC.